This T cell receptor beta chain originates from a study of identical twins. Per germline, CDR1 DFQATT and CDR2 SNEGSKA (reference sequence). The CDR3 contains 14 residues. V lost 3 bases and J lost 9, with 18 bases in between. This clonotype was seen many times. TCRdb called the 5' RACE reads again in MiXCR, with one record for every CDR3 protein. Among a few hundred thousand distinct CDR3 sequences listed, 10% were seen once. Sequences were obtained from memory T cells sorted from blood. The chain links TRBV20-1 to TRBJ2-1, with D tentatively TRBD2 (5 bases). The TCR sequence derives from a man aged 45-65 years in good health. This chain's CDR3 is CSASRSSSSFEQFF. The CDR3 DNA reads as TGCAGTGCTAGTAGGTCGTCTAGCTCGTTTGAGCAGTTCTTC.